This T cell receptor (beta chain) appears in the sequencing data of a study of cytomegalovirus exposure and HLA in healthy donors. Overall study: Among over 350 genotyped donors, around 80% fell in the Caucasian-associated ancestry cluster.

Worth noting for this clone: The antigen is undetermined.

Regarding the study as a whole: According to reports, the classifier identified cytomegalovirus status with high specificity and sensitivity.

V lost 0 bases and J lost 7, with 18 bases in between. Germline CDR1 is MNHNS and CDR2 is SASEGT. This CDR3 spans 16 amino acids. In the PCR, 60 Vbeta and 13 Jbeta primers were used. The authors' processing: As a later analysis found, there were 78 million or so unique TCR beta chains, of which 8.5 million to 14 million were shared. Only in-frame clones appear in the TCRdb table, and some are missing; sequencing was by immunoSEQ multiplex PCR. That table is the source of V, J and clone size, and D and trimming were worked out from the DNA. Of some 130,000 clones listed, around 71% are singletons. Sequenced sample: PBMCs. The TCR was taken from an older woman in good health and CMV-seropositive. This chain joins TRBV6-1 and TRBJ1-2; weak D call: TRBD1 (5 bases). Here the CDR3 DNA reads TGTGCCAGCAGTGAAGCTGCGGGGACTCTGGCAGGTGGCTACACCTTC. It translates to CASSEAAGTLAGGYTF.